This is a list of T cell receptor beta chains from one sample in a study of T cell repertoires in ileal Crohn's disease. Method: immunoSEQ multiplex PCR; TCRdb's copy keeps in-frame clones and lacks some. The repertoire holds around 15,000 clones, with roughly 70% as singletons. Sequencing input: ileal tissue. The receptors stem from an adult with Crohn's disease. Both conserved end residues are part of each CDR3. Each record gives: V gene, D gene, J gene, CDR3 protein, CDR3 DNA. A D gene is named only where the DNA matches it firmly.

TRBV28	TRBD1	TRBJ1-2	CASSERLRGPNYGYTF	TGTGCCAGCAGTGAACGCCTCAGGGGGCCCAACTATGGCTACACCTTC
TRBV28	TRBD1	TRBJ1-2	CASSLTRQGGGYTF	TGTGCCAGCAGTTTGACCAGACAGGGCGGTGGCTACACCTTC
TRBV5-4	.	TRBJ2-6	CASSLDLSGANVLTF	TGTGCCAGCAGCTTGGATCTCTCTGGGGCCAACGTCCTGACTTTC
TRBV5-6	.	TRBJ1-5	CASSFNFPGHSNQPQHF	TGTGCCAGCAGCTTTAACTTCCCGGGACATAGCAATCAGCCCCAGCATTTT
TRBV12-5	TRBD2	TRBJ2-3	CASGRGLAGADTQYF	TGTGCTAGTGGGAGGGGGCTAGCGGGAGCAGATACGCAGTATTTT
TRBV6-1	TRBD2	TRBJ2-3	CASSETSGGPDTQYF	TGTGCCAGCAGTGAGACTAGCGGGGGGCCAGATACGCAGTATTTT
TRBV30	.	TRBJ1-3	CAWSVSGRAGNTIYF	TGTGCCTGGAGTGTTTCGGGCAGGGCTGGAAACACCATATATTTT
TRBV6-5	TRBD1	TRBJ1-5	CASSSRTGGGRQPQHF	TGTGCCAGCAGTTCCAGGACAGGGGGCGGCAGGCAGCCCCAGCATTTT
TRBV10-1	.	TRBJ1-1	CASSESIGGTEAFF	TGCGCCAGCAGTGAGTCTATAGGGGGCACTGAAGCTTTCTTT
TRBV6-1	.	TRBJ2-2	CASSWGLAGELFF	TGTGCCAGCAGCTGGGGGCTAGCCGGGGAGCTGTTTTTT
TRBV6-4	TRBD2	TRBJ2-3	CASSDSGTSGGADTQYF	TGTGCCAGCAGTGACTCCGGGACTAGCGGGGGGGCAGATACGCAGTATTTT
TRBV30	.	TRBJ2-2	CAWSVLLSGAGELFF	TGTGCCTGGAGTGTACTTCTTTCAGGCGCCGGGGAGCTGTTTTTT
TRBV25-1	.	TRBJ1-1	CATEGVLNTEAFF	TGTGCCACCGAAGGGGTTTTGAACACTGAAGCTTTCTTT
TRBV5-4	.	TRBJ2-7	CASSFQSPPYEQYF	TGTGCCAGCAGCTTTCAGTCCCCACCCTACGAGCAGTACTTC
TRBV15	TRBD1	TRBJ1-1	CATSRAGGYTEAFF	TGTGCCACCAGCAGAGCAGGGGGATATACTGAAGCTTTCTTT